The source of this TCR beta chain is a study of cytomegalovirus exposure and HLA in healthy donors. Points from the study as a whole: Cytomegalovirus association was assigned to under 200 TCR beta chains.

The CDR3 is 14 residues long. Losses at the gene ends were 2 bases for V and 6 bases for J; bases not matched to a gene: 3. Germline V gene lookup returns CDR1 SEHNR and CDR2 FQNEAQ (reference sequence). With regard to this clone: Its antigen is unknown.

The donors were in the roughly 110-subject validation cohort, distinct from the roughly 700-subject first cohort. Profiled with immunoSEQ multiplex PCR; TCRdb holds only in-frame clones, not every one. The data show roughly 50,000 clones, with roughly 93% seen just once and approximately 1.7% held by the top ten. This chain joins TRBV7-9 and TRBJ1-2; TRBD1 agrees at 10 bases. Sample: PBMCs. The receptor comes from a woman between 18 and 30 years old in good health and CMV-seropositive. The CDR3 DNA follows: TGTGCCAGCAGCTTACTAGGGACAGGGGATGGCTACACCTTC. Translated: CASSLLGTGDGYTF.